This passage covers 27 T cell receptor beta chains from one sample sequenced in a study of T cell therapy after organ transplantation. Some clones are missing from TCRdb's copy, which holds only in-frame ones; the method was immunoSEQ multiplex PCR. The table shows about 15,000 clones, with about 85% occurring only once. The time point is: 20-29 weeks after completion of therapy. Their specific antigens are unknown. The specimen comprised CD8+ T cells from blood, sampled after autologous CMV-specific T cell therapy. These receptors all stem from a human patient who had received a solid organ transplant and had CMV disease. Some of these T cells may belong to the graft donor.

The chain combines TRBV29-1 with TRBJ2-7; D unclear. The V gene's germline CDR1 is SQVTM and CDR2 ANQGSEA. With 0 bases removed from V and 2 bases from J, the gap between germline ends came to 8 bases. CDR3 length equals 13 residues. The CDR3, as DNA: TGCAGCGTTGAAGACGGAATAACCTACGAGCAGTACTTC. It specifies CSVEDGITYEQYF.

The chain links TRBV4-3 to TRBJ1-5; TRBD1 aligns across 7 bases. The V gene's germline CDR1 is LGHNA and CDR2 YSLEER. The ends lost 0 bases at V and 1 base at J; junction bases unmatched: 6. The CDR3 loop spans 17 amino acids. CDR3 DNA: TGCGCCAGCAGCCAAGATCTGGTAGGGGGCAGCAATCAGCCCCAGCATTTT. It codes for CASSQDLVGGSNQPQHF.

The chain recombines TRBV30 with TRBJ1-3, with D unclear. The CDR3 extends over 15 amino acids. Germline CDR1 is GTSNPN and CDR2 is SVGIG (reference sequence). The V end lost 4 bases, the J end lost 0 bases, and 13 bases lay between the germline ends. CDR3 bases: TGTGCCTGGAACCTCGGACGGATCTCTGGAAACACCATATATTTT. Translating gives CAWNLGRISGNTIYF.

Here the CDR3 DNA reads TGTGCCAGCAGTTCCCCCGGACAGCCCCAGCATTTT. Encoded protein: CASSSPGQPQHF. The chain combines TRBV6-5 with TRBJ1-5; D is unresolved. This CDR3 is 12 amino acids long. Trimming took off 4 bases at V and 7 bases at J, with 8 bases between the two ends. Germline V CDR1 and CDR2: MNHEY, SVGAGI.

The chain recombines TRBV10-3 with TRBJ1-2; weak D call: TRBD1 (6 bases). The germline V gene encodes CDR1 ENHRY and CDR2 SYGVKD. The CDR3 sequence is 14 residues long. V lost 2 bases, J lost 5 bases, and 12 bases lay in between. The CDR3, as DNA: TGTGCCATCAGTGAGGGGCCGGGGGCTTATGGCTACACCTTC. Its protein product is CAISEGPGAYGYTF.

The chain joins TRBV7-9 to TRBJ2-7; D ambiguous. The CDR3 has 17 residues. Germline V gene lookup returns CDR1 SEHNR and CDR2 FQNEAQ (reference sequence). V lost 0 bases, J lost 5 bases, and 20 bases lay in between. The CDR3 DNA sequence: TGTGCCAGCAGCTTAGCGGGTAAATCGTACAAAAGCAACGAGCAGTACTTC. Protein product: CASSLAGKSYKSNEQYF. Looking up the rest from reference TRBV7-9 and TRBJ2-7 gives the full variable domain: DTGVSQNPRHKITKRGQNVTFRCDPISEHNRLYWYRQTLGQGPEFLTYFQNEAQLEKSRLLSDRFSAERPKGSFSTLEIQRTEQGDSAMYLCASSLAGKSYKSNEQYFGPGTRLTVT.

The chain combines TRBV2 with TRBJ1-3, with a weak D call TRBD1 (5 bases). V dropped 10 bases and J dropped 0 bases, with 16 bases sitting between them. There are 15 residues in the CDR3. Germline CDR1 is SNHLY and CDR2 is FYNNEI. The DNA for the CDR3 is TGTGCCACCTCCCCGGACACCAGCTCTGGAAACACCATATATTTT. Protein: CATSPDTSSGNTIYF.

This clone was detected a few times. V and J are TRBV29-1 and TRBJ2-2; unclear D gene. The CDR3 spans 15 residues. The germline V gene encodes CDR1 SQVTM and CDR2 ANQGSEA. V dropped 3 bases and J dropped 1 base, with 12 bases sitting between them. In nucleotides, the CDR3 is TGCAGCGTTGATTTGGTTACAGAGAACACCGGGGAGCTGTTTTTT. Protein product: CSVDLVTENTGELFF.

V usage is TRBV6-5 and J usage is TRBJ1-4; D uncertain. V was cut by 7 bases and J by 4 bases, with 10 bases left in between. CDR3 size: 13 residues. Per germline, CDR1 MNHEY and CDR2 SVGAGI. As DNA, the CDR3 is TGTGCCAGCAAGCGGTCTCTTAATGAAAAACTGTTTTTT. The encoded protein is CASKRSLNEKLFF.

Here the CDR3 DNA reads TGTGCCAGCAGCTTAACAGCATACTACGAGCAGTACTTC. Translation: CASSLTAYYEQYF. The J gene is TRBJ2-7, the V gene TRBV5-6; no definite D call. This CDR3 is built from 13 residues. V was trimmed by 2 bases and J by 3 bases, leaving 9 bases between them. Germline CDR1 reads SGHDT; CDR2 reads YYEEEE.

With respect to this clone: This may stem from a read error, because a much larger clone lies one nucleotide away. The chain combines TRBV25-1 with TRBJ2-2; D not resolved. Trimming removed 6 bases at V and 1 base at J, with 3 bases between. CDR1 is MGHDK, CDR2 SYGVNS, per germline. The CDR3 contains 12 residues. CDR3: CASSQNTGELFF. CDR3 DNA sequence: TGTGCCAGCAGCCAGAACACCGGGGAGCTGTTTTTT.

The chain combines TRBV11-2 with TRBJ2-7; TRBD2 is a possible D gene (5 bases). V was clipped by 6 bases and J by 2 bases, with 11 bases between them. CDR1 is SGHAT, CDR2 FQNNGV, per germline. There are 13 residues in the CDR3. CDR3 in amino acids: CASRAVQAYEQYF. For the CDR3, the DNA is TGTGCCAGCAGAGCGGTGCAAGCCTACGAGCAGTACTTC.

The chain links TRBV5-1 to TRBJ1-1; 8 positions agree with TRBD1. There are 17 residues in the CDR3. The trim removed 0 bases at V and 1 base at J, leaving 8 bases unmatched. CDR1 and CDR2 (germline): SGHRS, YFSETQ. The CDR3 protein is CASSLAAVGQGNTEAFF. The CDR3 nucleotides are TGCGCCAGCAGCTTGGCCGCGGTTGGACAGGGGAACACTGAAGCTTTCTTT.

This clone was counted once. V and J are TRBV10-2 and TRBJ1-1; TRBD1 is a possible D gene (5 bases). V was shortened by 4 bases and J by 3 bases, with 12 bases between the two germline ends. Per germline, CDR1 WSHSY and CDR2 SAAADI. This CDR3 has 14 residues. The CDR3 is CASSVGQGYTEAFF. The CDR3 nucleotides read TGCGCCAGCAGTGTTGGGCAGGGCTACACTGAAGCTTTCTTT.

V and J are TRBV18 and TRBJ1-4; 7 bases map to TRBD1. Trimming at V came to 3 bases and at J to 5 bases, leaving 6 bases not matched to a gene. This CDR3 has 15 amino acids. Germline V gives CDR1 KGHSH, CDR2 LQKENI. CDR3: CASSPPKGANEKLFF. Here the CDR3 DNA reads TGTGCCAGCTCACCCCCGAAGGGGGCGAATGAAAAACTGTTTTTT.

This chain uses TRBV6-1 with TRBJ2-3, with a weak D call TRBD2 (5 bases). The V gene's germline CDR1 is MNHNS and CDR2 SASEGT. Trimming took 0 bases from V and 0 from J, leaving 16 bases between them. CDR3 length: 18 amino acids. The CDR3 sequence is CASSEAALLGASTDTQYF. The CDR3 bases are TGTGCCAGCAGTGAAGCTGCGTTACTAGGAGCTAGCACAGATACGCAGTATTTT.

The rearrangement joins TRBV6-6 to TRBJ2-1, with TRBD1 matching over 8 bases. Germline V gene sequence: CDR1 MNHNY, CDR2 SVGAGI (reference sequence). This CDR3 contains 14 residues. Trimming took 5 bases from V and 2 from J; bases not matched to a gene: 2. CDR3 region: CASSPTGAYNEQFF. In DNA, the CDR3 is TGTGCCAGCAGTCCGACAGGGGCCTACAATGAGCAGTTCTTC.

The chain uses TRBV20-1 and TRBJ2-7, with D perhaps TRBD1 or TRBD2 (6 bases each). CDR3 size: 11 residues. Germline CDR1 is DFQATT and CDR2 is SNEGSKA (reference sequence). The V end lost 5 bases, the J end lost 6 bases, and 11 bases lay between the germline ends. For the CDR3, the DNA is TGCAGTGCTGAGGGGGGACGCGAGCAGTACTTC. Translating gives CSAEGGREQYF.

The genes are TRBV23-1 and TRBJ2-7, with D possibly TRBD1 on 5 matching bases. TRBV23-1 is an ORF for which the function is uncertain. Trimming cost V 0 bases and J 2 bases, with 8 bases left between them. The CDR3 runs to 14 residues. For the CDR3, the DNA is TGCGCCAGCAGTCAATCGTCCAGGGCCTACGAGCAGTACTTC. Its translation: CASSQSSRAYEQYF.

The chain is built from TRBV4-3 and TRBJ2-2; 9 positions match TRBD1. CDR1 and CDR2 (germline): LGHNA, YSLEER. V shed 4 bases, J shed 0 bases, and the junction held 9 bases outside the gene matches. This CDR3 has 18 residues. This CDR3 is CASSPPGQGIANTGELFF. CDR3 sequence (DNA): TGCGCCAGCAGCCCCCCGGGACAGGGAATCGCGAACACCGGGGAGCTGTTTTTT.

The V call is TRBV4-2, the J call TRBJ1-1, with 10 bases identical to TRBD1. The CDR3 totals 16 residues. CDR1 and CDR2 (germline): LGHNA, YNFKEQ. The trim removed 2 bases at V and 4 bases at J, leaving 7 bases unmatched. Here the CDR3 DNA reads TGTGCCAGCAGCCAACCGCCGGGACAGGGGTCCACTGAAGCTTTCTTT. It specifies CASSQPPGQGSTEAFF.

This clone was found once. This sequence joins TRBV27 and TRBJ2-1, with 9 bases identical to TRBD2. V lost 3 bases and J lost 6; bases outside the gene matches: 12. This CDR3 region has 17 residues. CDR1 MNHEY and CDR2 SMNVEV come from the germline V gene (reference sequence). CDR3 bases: TGTGCCAGCAGTTTTTCCAGGGCTAGCGGGAAGTTCAATGAGCAGTTCTTC. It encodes CASSFSRASGKFNEQFF.

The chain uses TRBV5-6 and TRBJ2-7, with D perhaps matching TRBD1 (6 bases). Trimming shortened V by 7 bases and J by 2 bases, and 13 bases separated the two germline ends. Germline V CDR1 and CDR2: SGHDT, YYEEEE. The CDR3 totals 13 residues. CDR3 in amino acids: CASYPTGTYEQYF. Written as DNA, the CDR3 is TGTGCCAGCTACCCGACAGGTACCTACGAGCAGTACTTC.

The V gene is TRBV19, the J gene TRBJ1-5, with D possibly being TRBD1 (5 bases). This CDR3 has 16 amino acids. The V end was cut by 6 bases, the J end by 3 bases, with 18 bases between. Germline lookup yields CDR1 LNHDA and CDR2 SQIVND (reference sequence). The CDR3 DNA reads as TGTGCCAGTAGCCCTGGATTCGACAGCCACAATCAGCCCCAGCATTTT. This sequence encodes CASSPGFDSHNQPQHF.

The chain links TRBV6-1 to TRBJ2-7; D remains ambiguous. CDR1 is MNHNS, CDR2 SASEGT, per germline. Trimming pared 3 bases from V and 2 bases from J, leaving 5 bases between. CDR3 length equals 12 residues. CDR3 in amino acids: CASSDRPYEQYF. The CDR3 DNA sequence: TGTGCCAGCAGTGACAGGCCCTACGAGCAGTACTTC.

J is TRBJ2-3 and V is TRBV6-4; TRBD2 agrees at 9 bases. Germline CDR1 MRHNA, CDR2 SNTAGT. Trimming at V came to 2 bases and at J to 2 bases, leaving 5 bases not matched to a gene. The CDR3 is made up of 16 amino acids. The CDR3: CASSDVAGGSTDTQYF. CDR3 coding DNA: TGTGCCAGCAGTGACGTGGCGGGGGGGTCCACAGATACGCAGTATTTT.

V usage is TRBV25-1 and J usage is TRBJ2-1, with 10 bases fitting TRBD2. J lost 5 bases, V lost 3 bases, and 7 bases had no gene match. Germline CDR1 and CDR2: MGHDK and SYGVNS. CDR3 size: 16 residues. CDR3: CASSDGLAGEDNEQFF. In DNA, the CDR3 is TGTGCCAGCAGTGACGGGCTAGCGGGAGAGGACAATGAGCAGTTCTTC. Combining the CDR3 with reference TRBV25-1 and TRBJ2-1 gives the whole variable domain EADIYQTPRYLVIGTGKKITLECSQTMGHDKMYWYQQDPGMELHLIHYSYGVNSTEKGDLSSESTVSRIRTEHFPLTLESARPSHTSQYLCASSDGLAGEDNEQFFGPGTRLTVL.